These T cell receptor beta chains were read from a single sample in a study of T cell repertoires in cytomegalovirus infection. TCRdb reprocessed the reads with MiXCR, giving one entry per CDR3 protein. This sample has almost 550,000 distinct CDR3 sequences, with more than 15% found just once. The sequenced sample consisted of CD8+ T cells from PBMCs. These TCRs come from a human donor in good health (CMV status not recorded). Some clones in this sample may be carry-over from other donors' samples. Each CDR3 is given with its conserved first and last residue. Each record gives: D gene, V gene, J gene, clone size, CDR3 protein, CDR3 DNA. D genes are given only for firm matches. A clone size is listed for some rows: how often the clone was seen (once, few, many), or a class if it is expanded.

d_call: NA
v_call: TRBV7-3
j_call: TRBJ2-2
clone_size: many
cdr3_aa: CASQAAQATGELFF
cdr3_nt: TGTGCCAGCCAAGCGGCCCAGGCAACCGGGGAGCTGTTTTTT

d_call: NA
v_call: TRBV7-8
j_call: TRBJ1-2
clone_size: many
cdr3_aa: CASSLVLTDFSYTF
cdr3_nt: TGTGCCAGCAGCTTAGTTTTAACAGACTTTAGCTACACCTTC

d_call: NA
v_call: TRBV4-1
j_call: TRBJ2-5
clone_size: few
cdr3_aa: CASSHQVPERGRREETQYF
cdr3_nt: TGCGCCAGCAGCCATCAAGTGCCTGAGAGGGGCCGGCGGGAAGAGACCCAGTACTTC

d_call: TRBD1
v_call: TRBV7-9
j_call: TRBJ2-7
clone_size: many
cdr3_aa: CASTDPGQGFYEQYF
cdr3_nt: TGTGCCAGCACCGACCCGGGACAGGGATTCTACGAGCAGTACTTC

d_call: NA
v_call: TRBV10-3
j_call: TRBJ1-5
clone_size: many
cdr3_aa: CAISDEGNQPQHF
cdr3_nt: TGTGCCATCAGTGATGAGGGTAATCAGCCCCAGCATTTT

d_call: NA
v_call: TRBV27
j_call: TRBJ2-3
clone_size: medium-sized
cdr3_aa: CASSLGGFGGTQYF
cdr3_nt: TGTGCCAGCAGCTTGGGGGGATTCGGTGGTACGCAGTATTTT

d_call: NA
v_call: TRBV27
j_call: TRBJ2-7
clone_size: few
cdr3_aa: CAAGTDSYEQYF
cdr3_nt: TGTGCCGCCGGGACTGACTCCTACGAGCAGTACTTC

d_call: NA
v_call: TRBV10-3
j_call: TRBJ2-7
clone_size: many
cdr3_aa: CAISDQGSTYEQYF
cdr3_nt: TGTGCCATCAGTGACCAGGGGTCCACCTACGAGCAGTACTTC

d_call: NA
v_call: TRBV7-6
j_call: TRBJ2-7
clone_size: many
cdr3_aa: CASSLDDWDEQYF
cdr3_nt: TGTGCCAGCAGCTTAGATGACTGGGACGAGCAGTACTTC

d_call: TRBD1
v_call: TRBV10-3
j_call: TRBJ1-2
clone_size: few
cdr3_aa: CAITQGGNYGYTF
cdr3_nt: TGTGCCATCACTCAGGGGGGGAACTATGGCTACACCTTC

d_call: NA
v_call: TRBV7-3
j_call: TRBJ2-1
clone_size: many
cdr3_aa: CASSSGSLSEQFF
cdr3_nt: TGTGCCAGCAGCTCAGGGTCTCTGAGTGAGCAGTTCTTC

d_call: NA
v_call: TRBV7-9
j_call: TRBJ1-1
clone_size: many
cdr3_aa: CASSPRQGRISEAFF
cdr3_nt: TGTGCCAGCAGCCCCCGGCAGGGGAGGATCTCTGAAGCTTTCTTT

d_call: NA
v_call: TRBV27
j_call: TRBJ2-3
clone_size: NA
cdr3_aa: CASSLSGGVARGDTQYF
cdr3_nt: TGTGCCAGCAGTTTATCTGGGGGAGTCGCCCGAGGGGATACGCAGTATTTT

d_call: TRBD2
v_call: TRBV6-5
j_call: TRBJ2-2
clone_size: NA
cdr3_aa: CASSYSAGVDTGELFF
cdr3_nt: TGTGCCAGCAGTTACTCAGCGGGGGTGGATACCGGGGAGCTGTTTTTT

d_call: NA
v_call: TRBV6-5
j_call: TRBJ1-2
clone_size: few
cdr3_aa: CASSYIRDPLRRGYTF
cdr3_nt: TGTGCCAGCAGTTACATCCGGGACCCTCTTAGGCGGGGCTACACCTTC

d_call: NA
v_call: TRBV6-5
j_call: TRBJ1-2
clone_size: few
cdr3_aa: CASSYFPTVTNYGYTF
cdr3_nt: TGTGCCAGCAGTTACTTCCCGACAGTCACTAACTATGGCTACACCTTC

d_call: NA
v_call: TRBV5-3
j_call: TRBJ1-1
clone_size: NA
cdr3_aa: CASSLGSGGEAFF
cdr3_nt: TGTGCCAGCAGCTTGGGGTCAGGAGGAGAAGCTTTCTTT

d_call: NA
v_call: TRBV7-2
j_call: TRBJ1-5
clone_size: many
cdr3_aa: CASSAGHPFSNQPQHF
cdr3_nt: TGTGCCAGCAGCGCGGGACACCCCTTCAGCAATCAGCCCCAGCATTTT

d_call: NA
v_call: TRBV7-9
j_call: TRBJ2-1
clone_size: many
cdr3_aa: CASSFSETVSNEQFF
cdr3_nt: TGTGCCAGCAGCTTTTCTGAGACGGTCTCCAATGAGCAGTTCTTC

d_call: NA
v_call: TRBV12-3/TRBV12-4
j_call: TRBJ2-7
clone_size: many
cdr3_aa: CASSGGVYEQYF
cdr3_nt: TGTGCCAGCAGTGGGGGAGTGTACGAGCAGTACTTC

d_call: NA
v_call: TRBV28
j_call: TRBJ2-1
clone_size: few
cdr3_aa: CASSLVSGAYNEQFF
cdr3_nt: TGTGCCAGCAGTTTAGTGTCAGGGGCCTACAATGAGCAGTTCTTC

d_call: NA
v_call: TRBV2
j_call: TRBJ2-7
clone_size: few
cdr3_aa: CASSEGTEDYEQYF
cdr3_nt: TGTGCCAGCAGTGAAGGGACCGAAGACTACGAGCAGTACTTC

d_call: NA
v_call: TRBV20-1
j_call: TRBJ2-1
clone_size: NA
cdr3_aa: CSARDTGNEQFF
cdr3_nt: TGCAGTGCTAGGGATACAGGGAATGAGCAGTTCTTC